A single sample gave rise to the 23 T cell receptor beta chains below, sequenced in a study of OX40 agonist ivuxolimab in advanced cancers. TCRdb's copy holds only in-frame clones and misses some; the assay was immunoSEQ multiplex PCR. This repertoire shows roughly 68,000 clones, 65% to 90% found once; its top ten account for 1.6%. This specimen consisted of CD4+ or CD8+ T cells sorted from blood, obtained in a trial of the OX40 agonist ivuxolimab. These receptors were taken from an adult with an advanced solid tumor such as melanoma, head and neck, liver or kidney cancer.

This clone has a handful of counts. V and J are TRBV7-2 and TRBJ2-3, with D possibly TRBD2 on 5 matching bases. The CDR3 is 16 residues long. V was clipped by 0 bases and J by 0 bases, with 10 bases between them. In germline, CDR1 is SGHTA, CDR2 FQGNSA. CDR3 sequence (DNA): TGTGCCAGCAGCTTAGCGGCGGGCGTAAGCACAGATACGCAGTATTTT. Protein sequence: CASSLAAGVSTDTQYF. Full variable domain (rest looked up from reference TRBV7-2 and TRBJ2-3): GAGVSQSPSNKVTEKGKDVELRCDPISGHTALYWYRQSLGQGLEFLIYFQGNSAPDKSGLPSDRFSAERTGGSVSTLTIQRTQQEDSAVYLCASSLAAGVSTDTQYFGPGTRLTVL.

V is TRBV5-4 and J is TRBJ1-5; weak D call: TRBD1 (5 bases). Germline V CDR1 and CDR2: SGHNT, YYREEE (reference sequence). The V gene lost 3 bases and the J gene lost 7 bases, with 11 bases spanning the gap. The CDR3 is 13 residues long. For the CDR3, the DNA is TGTGCCAGCAGCTGGCAGGGAGGACAGCCCCAGCATTTT. It yields the protein CASSWQGGQPQHF.

The V gene is TRBV7-2, the J gene TRBJ2-5; 8 positions match TRBD2. This CDR3 contains 15 residues. J gave up 1 base and V 5 bases, and 6 bases lay outside the gene matches. Germline V gene lookup returns CDR1 SGHTA and CDR2 FQGNSA. As DNA, the CDR3 is TGTGCCAGCAGCCGCACACTAGCGGTCCAAGAGACCCAGTACTTC. Translation: CASSRTLAVQETQYF. Full variable domain (rest looked up from reference TRBV7-2 and TRBJ2-5): GAGVSQSPSNKVTEKGKDVELRCDPISGHTALYWYRQSLGQGLEFLIYFQGNSAPDKSGLPSDRFSAERTGGSVSTLTIQRTQQEDSAVYLCASSRTLAVQETQYFGPGTRLLVL.

This clone was picked up one time. The J gene is TRBJ1-1, the V gene TRBV30; 8 nucleotides agree with TRBD1. Germline CDR1 is GTSNPN and CDR2 is SVGIG (reference sequence). Losses at the gene ends were 5 bases for V and 0 bases for J; bases not matched to a gene: 2. This CDR3 spans 13 amino acids. The CDR3: CAWGDRLNTEAFF. The CDR3 DNA follows: TGTGCCTGGGGGGACAGGTTGAACACTGAAGCTTTCTTT.

This chain joins TRBV9 and TRBJ1-1; D not certain. Germline V gives CDR1 SGDLS, CDR2 YYNGEE. Trimming shortened V by 5 bases and J by 1 base, and 15 bases separated the two germline ends. CDR3 length: 15 residues. The CDR3 DNA sequence: TGTGCCAGCAGTTCTCAGTTGGACGGGAACACTGAAGCTTTCTTT. This translates into CASSSQLDGNTEAFF.

This clone was counted a few times. The gene calls are TRBV5-1 and TRBJ2-2; D is possibly TRBD1 or TRBD2 (5 bases each). CDR1 is SGHRS, CDR2 YFSETQ, per germline. Trimming pared 9 bases from V and 4 bases from J, leaving 22 bases between. This CDR3 region has 16 residues. In nucleotides, the CDR3 is TGCGCCACCACGAGGGGTACGCGAGGGGCCACCGGGGAGCTGTTTTTT. As protein: CATTRGTRGATGELFF.

The chain links TRBV5-4 to TRBJ2-1, with no clear D. Germline assignment: CDR1 SGHNT and CDR2 YYREEE (reference sequence). Trimming pared 2 bases from V and 8 bases from J, leaving 8 bases between. CDR3 length equals 12 residues. For the CDR3, the DNA is TGTGCCAGCAGCTTTTGGGTGGATGAGCAGTTCTTC. Residues: CASSFWVDEQFF. The whole variable domain, remainder taken from reference TRBV5-4 and TRBJ2-1, is ETGVTQSPTHLIKTRGQQVTLRCSSQSGHNTVSWYQQALGQGPQFIFQYYREEENGRGNFPPRFSGLQFPNYSSELNVNALELDDSALYLCASSFWVDEQFFGPGTRLTVL.

V is TRBV6-6 and J is TRBJ1-2; D gene ambiguous. The CDR3 consists of 15 residues. Germline CDR1 MNHNY, CDR2 SVGAGI (reference sequence). The V end lost 0 bases, the J end lost 7 bases, and 15 bases lay between the germline ends. The CDR3 spells CASSYSGLVLGGYTF. The CDR3 bases are TGTGCCAGCAGTTACTCTGGCCTCGTCCTGGGTGGCTACACCTTC.

This clone was seen only once. The chain employs TRBV7-6 and TRBJ2-7, with D possibly being TRBD1 or TRBD2 (5 bases each). Germline loops: CDR1 SGHVS, CDR2 FNYEAQ. The CDR3 has 12 residues. The germline V and J ends were trimmed by 5 bases and 6 bases, with 11 bases remaining between them. The chain's CDR3 is CASSSGAGEQYF. CDR3 coding DNA: TGTGCCAGCAGCAGTGGGGCGGGCGAGCAGTACTTC.

The chain recombines TRBV7-2 with TRBJ1-1; D not resolved. Germline CDR1 and CDR2: SGHTA and FQGNSA. The length of the CDR3 is 13 residues. V lost 5 bases and J lost 1, with 8 bases in between. The CDR3 coding sequence is TGTGCCAGCAGCGGCGGAAGGAACACTGAAGCTTTCTTT. Translating gives CASSGGRNTEAFF.

The CDR3 bases are TGCGCCAGCAGCTTGGCCGGGGTCAGTGAAGCTTTCTTT. It translates to CASSLAGVSEAFF. The rearrangement links TRBV5-1 to TRBJ1-1; the D is unclear. V lost 0 bases and J 7 bases, leaving 10 bases between the germline ends. The CDR3 is made up of 13 amino acids. CDR1 SGHRS and CDR2 YFSETQ come from the germline V gene.

J is TRBJ1-1 and V is TRBV7-2; unclear D gene. This CDR3 spans 13 amino acids. CDR1 and CDR2 from the germline V gene are SGHTA and FQGNSA. V was cut by 0 bases and J by 7 bases, with 9 bases left in between. The CDR3 region is CASSLARYSEAFF. The CDR3 DNA sequence: TGTGCCAGCAGCTTAGCGCGTTACAGTGAAGCTTTCTTT.

V usage is TRBV18 and J usage is TRBJ2-1; 11 bases agree with TRBD1. CDR3 length: 15 amino acids. Trimming cost V 6 bases and J 7 bases; bases outside gene matches: 8. Per the germline V gene, CDR1 is KGHSH and CDR2 is LQKENI. The CDR3 is CASSLGTGGRNEQFF. The CDR3 nucleotides read TGTGCCAGCTCCCTTGGGACAGGGGGAAGGAATGAGCAGTTCTTC.

The chain carries TRBV5-6 and TRBJ1-1; D is ambiguous. There are 13 residues in the CDR3. CDR1 and CDR2 from the germline V gene are SGHDT and YYEEEE. Between the trimmed V and J ends, which lost 0 bases and 5 bases, there was a span of 8 bases. This CDR3 reads CASSLEGRTEAFF. The CDR3 coding sequence is TGTGCCAGCAGCTTGGAGGGCAGGACTGAAGCTTTCTTT.

The chain uses TRBV27 and TRBJ1-1; a weak D match, TRBD1 (5 bases). This CDR3 has 15 residues. Germline V gene data show CDR1 as MNHEY and CDR2 as SMNVEV (reference sequence). Trimming removed 3 bases from V and 1 base from J, with 12 bases in between. The CDR3 DNA follows: TGTGCCAGCAGTTTGACCGGGACGACGAACACTGAAGCTTTCTTT. It yields the protein CASSLTGTTNTEAFF.

This chain connects TRBV5-1 to TRBJ2-2; D unclear. Germline V gives CDR1 SGHRS, CDR2 YFSETQ. The V and J ends lost 0 bases and 0 bases respectively, with 9 bases between them. This CDR3 region has 16 residues. The CDR3 is CASSLARESNTGELFF. The CDR3 DNA sequence: TGCGCCAGCAGCTTGGCAAGGGAATCGAACACCGGGGAGCTGTTTTTT.

The V call is TRBV11-2, the J call TRBJ2-5, with TRBD2 identical over 7 bases. Germline V gene lookup returns CDR1 SGHAT and CDR2 FQNNGV. Germline trimming cut 4 bases from V and 2 bases from J; bases unmatched to any gene: 7. The CDR3 consists of 15 residues. In nucleotides, the CDR3 is TGTGCCAGCAGCTCAAAGGGACTACGACAAGAGACCCAGTACTTC. Its translation: CASSSKGLRQETQYF.

V and J are TRBV9 and TRBJ2-5; D perhaps matches TRBD2 (5 bases). CDR3 length: 15 amino acids. V was pared by 0 bases and J by 1 base, with 10 bases between. The germline V gene has CDR1 SGDLS and CDR2 YYNGEE. CDR3 coding DNA: TGTGCCAGCAGCGTAGGGGGAGCTCTCCAAGAGACCCAGTACTTC. Protein sequence: CASSVGGALQETQYF.

The rearrangement links TRBV6-6 to TRBJ1-4; the D is unclear. Germline-derived CDR1 and CDR2 are MNHNY and SVGAGI (reference sequence). This CDR3 is 13 amino acids long. V was pared by 10 bases and J by 4 bases, with 13 bases between. CDR3 in amino acids: CATSSGLNEKLFF. CDR3 sequence (DNA): TGTGCCACCTCGTCGGGCCTTAATGAAAAACTGTTTTTT.

As DNA, the CDR3 is TGCAGCGTTGAATTGGCAGTCCAAGAGACCCAGTACTTC. As protein: CSVELAVQETQYF. V usage is TRBV29-1 and J usage is TRBJ2-5; D ambiguous. The length of the CDR3 is 13 residues. V was pared by 2 bases and J by 1 base, with 8 bases between. Germline V CDR1 and CDR2: SQVTM, ANQGSEA.

The gene calls are TRBV7-8 and TRBJ1-1; no firm D call. CDR3 length: 13 residues. Trimming stripped 4 bases from V and 2 bases from J, with 8 bases between. Germline CDR1 and CDR2: SGHVS and FQNEAQ. This chain's CDR3 is CASSYAKNTEAFF. The CDR3 bases are TGTGCCAGCAGCTATGCAAAAAACACTGAAGCTTTCTTT.

V usage is TRBV7-2 and J usage is TRBJ2-5; TRBD2 matches 13 bases. The CDR3 is 18 amino acids. Germline lookup yields CDR1 SGHTA and CDR2 FQGNSA. The V gene end was trimmed by 1 base and the J gene end by 5 bases; junction bases not matched to a gene: 10. CDR3 loop: CASSLVGGLAGRRETQYF. Written as DNA, the CDR3 is TGTGCCAGCAGCTTAGTGGGGGGACTAGCGGGACGGCGGGAGACCCAGTACTTC. Drawing the rest from reference TRBV7-2 and TRBJ2-5, the complete variable domain is GAGVSQSPSNKVTEKGKDVELRCDPISGHTALYWYRQSLGQGLEFLIYFQGNSAPDKSGLPSDRFSAERTGGSVSTLTIQRTQQEDSAVYLCASSLVGGLAGRRETQYFGPGTRLLVL.

This clone appeared a few times. The DNA for the CDR3 is TGTGCCAGCAGTTTTTTGGTAAGAGGGTGGGAGCATCAGCCCCAGCATTTT. As protein: CASSFLVRGWEHQPQHF. The V gene is TRBV28, the J gene TRBJ1-5; D ambiguous. The CDR3 has 17 residues. Trimming pared 3 bases from V and 5 bases from J, leaving 20 bases between. Per germline, CDR1 MDHEN and CDR2 SYDVKM.